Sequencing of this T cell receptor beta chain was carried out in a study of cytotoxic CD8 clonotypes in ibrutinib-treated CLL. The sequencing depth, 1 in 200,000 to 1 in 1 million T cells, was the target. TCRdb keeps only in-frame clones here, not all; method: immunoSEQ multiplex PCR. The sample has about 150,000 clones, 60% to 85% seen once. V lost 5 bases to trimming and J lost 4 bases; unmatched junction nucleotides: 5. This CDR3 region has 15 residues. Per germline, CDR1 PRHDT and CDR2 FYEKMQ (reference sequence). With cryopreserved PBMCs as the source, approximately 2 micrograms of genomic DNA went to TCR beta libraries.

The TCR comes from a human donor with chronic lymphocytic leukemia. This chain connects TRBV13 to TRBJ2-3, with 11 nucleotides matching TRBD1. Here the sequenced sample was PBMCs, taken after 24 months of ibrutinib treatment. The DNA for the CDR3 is TGTGCCAGCAGCCCCGGGACAGGGGGTCCAGATACGCAGTATTTT. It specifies CASSPGTGGPDTQYF.